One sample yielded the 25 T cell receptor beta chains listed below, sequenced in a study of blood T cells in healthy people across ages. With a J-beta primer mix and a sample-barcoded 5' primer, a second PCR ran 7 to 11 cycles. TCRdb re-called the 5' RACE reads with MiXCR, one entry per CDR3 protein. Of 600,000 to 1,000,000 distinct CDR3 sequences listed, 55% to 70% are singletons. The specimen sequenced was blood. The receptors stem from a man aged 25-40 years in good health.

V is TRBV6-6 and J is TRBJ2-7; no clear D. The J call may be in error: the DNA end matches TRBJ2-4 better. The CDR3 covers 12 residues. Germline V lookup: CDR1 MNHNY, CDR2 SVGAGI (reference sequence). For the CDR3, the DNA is TGTGCCAGCAGGGGTTCCGTAAACATTCAGTACTTC. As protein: CASRGSVNIQYF.

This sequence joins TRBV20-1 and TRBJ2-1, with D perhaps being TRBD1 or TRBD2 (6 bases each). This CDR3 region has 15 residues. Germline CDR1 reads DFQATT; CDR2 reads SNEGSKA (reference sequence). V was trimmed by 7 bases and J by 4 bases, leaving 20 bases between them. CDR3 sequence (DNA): TGCAGTGGTATGGGGGGCGTGGGATATTACAATGAGCAGTTCTTC. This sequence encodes CSGMGGVGYYNEQFF.

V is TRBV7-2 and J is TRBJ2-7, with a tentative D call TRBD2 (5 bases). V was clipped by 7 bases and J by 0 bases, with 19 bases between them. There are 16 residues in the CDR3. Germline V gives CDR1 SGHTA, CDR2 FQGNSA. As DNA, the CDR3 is TGTGCCAGCAACCAGAACGCCGCGGGTTACTCCTACGAGCAGTACTTC. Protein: CASNQNAAGYSYEQYF.

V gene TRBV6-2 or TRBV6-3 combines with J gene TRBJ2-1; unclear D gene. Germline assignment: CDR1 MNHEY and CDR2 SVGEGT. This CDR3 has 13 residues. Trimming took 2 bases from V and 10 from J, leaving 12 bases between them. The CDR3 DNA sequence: TGTGCCAGCAGTTACACCCACCGACTGGAGCAGTTCTTC. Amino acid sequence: CASSYTHRLEQFF.

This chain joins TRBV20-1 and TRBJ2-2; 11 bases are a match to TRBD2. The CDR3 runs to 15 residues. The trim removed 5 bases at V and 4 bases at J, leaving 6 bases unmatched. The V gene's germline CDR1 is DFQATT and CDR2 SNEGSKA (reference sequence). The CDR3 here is CSARSGRAVTGELFF. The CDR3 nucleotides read TGCAGTGCTCGTAGCGGGAGGGCGGTCACCGGGGAGCTGTTTTTT.

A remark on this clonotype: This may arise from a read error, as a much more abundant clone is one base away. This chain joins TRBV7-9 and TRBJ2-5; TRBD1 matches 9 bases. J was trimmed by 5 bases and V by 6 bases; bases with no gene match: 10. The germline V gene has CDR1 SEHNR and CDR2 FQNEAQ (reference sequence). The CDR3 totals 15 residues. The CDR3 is CASRTDRGLMETQYF. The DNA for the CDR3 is TGTGCCAGCAGAACGGACAGGGGACTTATGGAGACCCAGTACTTC.

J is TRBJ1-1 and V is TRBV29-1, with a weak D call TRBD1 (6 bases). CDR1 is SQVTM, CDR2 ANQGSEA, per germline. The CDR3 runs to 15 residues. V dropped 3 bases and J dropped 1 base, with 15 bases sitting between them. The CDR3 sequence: CSVDIMETGNTEAFF. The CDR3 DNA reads TGCAGCGTTGATATTATGGAGACAGGGAACACTGAAGCTTTCTTT.

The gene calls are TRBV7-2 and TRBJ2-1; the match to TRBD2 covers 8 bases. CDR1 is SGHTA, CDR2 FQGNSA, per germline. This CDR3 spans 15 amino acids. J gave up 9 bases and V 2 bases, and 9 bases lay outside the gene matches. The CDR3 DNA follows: TGTGCCAGCAGCTTACCCGGGAGGGCCCTAGGTGAGCAGTTCTTC. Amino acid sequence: CASSLPGRALGEQFF.

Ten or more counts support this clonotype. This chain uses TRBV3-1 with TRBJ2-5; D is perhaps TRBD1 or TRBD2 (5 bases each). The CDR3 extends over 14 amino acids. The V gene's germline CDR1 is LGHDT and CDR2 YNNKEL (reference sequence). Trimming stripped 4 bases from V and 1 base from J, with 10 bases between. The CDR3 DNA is TGTGCCAGCAGCCGGGGACCAACCCAAGAGACCCAGTACTTC. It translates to CASSRGPTQETQYF.

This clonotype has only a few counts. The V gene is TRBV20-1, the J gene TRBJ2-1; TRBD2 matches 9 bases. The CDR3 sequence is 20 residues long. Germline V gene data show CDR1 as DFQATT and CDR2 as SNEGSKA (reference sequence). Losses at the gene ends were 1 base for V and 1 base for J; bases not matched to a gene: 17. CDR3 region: CSARGRGSGGQGGSYNEQFF. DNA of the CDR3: TGCAGTGCTAGAGGAAGGGGTAGCGGGGGCCAGGGGGGGTCCTACAATGAGCAGTTCTTC.

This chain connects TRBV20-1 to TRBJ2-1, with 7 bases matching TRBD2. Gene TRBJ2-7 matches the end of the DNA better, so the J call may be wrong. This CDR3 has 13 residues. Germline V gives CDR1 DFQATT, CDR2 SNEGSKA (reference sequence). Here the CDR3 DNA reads TGCAGTGTCGGGGGGAGCTCCTACAATGAGCAGTACTTC. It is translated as CSVGGSSYNEQYF.

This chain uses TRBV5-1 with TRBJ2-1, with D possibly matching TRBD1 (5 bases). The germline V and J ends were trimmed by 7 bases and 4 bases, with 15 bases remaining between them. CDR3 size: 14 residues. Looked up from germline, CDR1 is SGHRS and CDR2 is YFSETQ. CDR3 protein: CASLADTNYNEQFF. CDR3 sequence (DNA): TGCGCCAGCTTGGCGGACACAAATTACAATGAGCAGTTCTTC.

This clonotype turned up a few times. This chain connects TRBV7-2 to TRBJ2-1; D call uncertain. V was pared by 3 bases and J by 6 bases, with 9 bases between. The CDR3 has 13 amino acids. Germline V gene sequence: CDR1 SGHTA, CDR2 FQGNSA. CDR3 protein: CASSLGSPNEQFF. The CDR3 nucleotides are TGTGCCAGCAGCTTGGGCAGTCCCAATGAGCAGTTCTTC.

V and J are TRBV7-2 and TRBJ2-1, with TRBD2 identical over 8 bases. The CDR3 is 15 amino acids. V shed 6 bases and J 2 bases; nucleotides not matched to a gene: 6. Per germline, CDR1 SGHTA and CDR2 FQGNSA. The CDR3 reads CASRDGGAAYNEQFF. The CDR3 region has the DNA TGTGCCAGCAGGGACGGGGGGGCGGCCTACAATGAGCAGTTCTTC.

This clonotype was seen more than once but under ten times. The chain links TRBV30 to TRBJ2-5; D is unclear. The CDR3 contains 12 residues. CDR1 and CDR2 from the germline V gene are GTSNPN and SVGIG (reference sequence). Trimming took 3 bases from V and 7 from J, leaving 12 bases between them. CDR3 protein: CAWRGSPGTQYF. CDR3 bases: TGTGCCTGGAGGGGAAGTCCGGGGACCCAGTACTTC.

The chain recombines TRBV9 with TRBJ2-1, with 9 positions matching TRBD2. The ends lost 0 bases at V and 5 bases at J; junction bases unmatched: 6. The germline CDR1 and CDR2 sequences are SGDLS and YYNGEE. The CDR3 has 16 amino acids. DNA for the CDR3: TGTGCCAGCAGCGTAGCTAGTAGCGGGGGTGACAATGAGCAGTTCTTC. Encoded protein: CASSVASSGGDNEQFF.

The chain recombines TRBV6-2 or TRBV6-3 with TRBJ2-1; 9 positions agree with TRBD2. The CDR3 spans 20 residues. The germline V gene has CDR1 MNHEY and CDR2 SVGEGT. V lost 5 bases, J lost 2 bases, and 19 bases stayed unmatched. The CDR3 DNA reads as TGTGCCAGCAGTCCATACTCTAGCGGGGAGTGGACCAGGCCCTACAATGAGCAGTTCTTC. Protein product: CASSPYSSGEWTRPYNEQFF.

Here the CDR3 reads CASSPSGVEETQYF. DNA for the CDR3: TGTGCCAGCAGCCCGAGCGGGGTAGAAGAGACCCAGTACTTC. The rearrangement uses TRBV3-1 and TRBJ2-5, with 7 bases lining up with TRBD2. The CDR3 totals 14 residues. In germline, CDR1 is LGHDT, CDR2 YNNKEL (reference sequence). After removal of 4 bases from V and 3 bases from J, the junction contained 5 bases not matched to a gene.

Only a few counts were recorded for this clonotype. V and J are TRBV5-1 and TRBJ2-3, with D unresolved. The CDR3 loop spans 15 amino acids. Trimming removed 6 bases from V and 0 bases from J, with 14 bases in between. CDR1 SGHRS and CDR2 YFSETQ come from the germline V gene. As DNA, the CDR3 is TGCGCCAGCAACGCTGTCGGAACTAGCACAGATACGCAGTATTTT. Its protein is CASNAVGTSTDTQYF.

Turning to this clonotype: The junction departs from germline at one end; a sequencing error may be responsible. The DNA of the CDR3 is TGTGCCAGCAGCAGCGACAGGGGGGCAGATGCGCAGTATTTT. Protein: CASSSDRGADAQYF. The chain couples TRBV11-1 to TRBJ2-3, with 9 bases lining up with TRBD1. The CDR3 contains 14 residues. Germline V gene data show CDR1 as SGHAT and CDR2 as FQDESV (reference sequence).

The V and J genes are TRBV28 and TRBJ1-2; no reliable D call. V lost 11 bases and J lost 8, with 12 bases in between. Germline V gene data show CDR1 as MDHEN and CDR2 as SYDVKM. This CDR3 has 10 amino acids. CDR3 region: CASGNLGYTF. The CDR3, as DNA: TGTGCCTCTGGTAACCTCGGCTACACCTTC.

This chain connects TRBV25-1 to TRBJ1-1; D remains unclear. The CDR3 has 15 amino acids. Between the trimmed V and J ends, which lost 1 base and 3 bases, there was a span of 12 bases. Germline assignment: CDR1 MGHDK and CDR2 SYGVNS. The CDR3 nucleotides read TGTGCCAGCAGTGAATCTAACAGAGGCTACACTGAAGCTTTCTTT. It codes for CASSESNRGYTEAFF. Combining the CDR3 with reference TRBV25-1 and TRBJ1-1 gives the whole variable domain EADIYQTPRYLVIGTGKKITLECSQTMGHDKMYWYQQDPGMELHLIHYSYGVNSTEKGDLSSESTVSRIRTEHFPLTLESARPSHTSQYLCASSESNRGYTEAFFGQGTRLTVV.

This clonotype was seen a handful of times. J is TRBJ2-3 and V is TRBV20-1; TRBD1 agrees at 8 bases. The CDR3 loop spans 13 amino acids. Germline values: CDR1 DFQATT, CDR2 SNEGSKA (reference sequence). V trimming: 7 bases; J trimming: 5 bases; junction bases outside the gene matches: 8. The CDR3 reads CSGIGQGLDTQYF. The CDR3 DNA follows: TGCAGTGGGATTGGACAGGGTTTAGATACGCAGTATTTT.

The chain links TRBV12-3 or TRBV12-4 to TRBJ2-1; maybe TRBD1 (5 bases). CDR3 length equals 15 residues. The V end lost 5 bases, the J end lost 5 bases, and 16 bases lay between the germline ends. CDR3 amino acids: CASSARDMGNNEQFF. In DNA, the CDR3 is TGTGCCAGCAGTGCCAGGGATATGGGTAACAATGAGCAGTTCTTC.

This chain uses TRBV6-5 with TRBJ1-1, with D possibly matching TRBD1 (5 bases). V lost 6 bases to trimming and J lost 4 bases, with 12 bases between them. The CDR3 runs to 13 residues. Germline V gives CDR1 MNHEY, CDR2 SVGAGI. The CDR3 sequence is CASRTGGVTEAFF. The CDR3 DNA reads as TGTGCCAGCAGAACAGGCGGAGTCACTGAAGCTTTCTTT.